This T cell receptor beta chain was observed in a study of T cell changes during pregnancy in multiple sclerosis. Between the trimmed V and J ends, which lost 5 bases and 3 bases, there was a span of 23 bases. The CDR3 loop spans 17 amino acids. From germline, CDR1 is SGHKS and CDR2 YYEKEE (reference sequence). Assay used: immunoSEQ multiplex PCR; TCRdb lists only in-frame clones, some missing. The repertoire holds tens of thousands of clones, with over 80% as singletons. This TCR was recovered from a female donor with multiple sclerosis, enrolled in a pregnancy study. V usage is TRBV5-5 and J usage is TRBJ2-5, with D perhaps TRBD1 (6 bases). This sample comprised CD4+ T cells from peripheral blood mononuclear cells, obtained after pregnancy. CDR3 sequence: CASSLSPTGYGKETQYF. CDR3 DNA: TGTGCCAGCAGTCTCTCCCCTACAGGGTACGGAAAAGAGACCCAGTACTTC.